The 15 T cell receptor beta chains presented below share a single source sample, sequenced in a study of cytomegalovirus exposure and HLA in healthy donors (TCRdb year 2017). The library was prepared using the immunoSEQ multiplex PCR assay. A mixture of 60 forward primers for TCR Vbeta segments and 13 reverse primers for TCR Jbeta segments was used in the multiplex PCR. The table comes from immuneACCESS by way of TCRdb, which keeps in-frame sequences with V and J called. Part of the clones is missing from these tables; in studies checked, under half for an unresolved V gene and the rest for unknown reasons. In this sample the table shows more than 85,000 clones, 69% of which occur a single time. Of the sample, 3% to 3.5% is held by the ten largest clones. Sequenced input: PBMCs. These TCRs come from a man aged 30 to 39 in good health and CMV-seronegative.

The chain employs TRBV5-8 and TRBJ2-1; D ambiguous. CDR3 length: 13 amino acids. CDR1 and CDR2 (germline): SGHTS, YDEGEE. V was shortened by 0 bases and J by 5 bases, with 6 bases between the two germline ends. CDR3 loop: CASSLDSNNEQFF. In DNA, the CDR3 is TGTGCCAGCAGCTTGGACAGTAACAATGAGCAGTTCTTC.

CDR3 DNA: TGCGCCAGCAGCTTGACCGGGACAGGGATTGGCACTGAAGCTTTCTTT. Protein: CASSLTGTGIGTEAFF. The rearrangement uses TRBV5-1 and TRBJ1-1; 9 bases fit TRBD1. This CDR3 has 16 residues. Germline CDR1 reads SGHRS; CDR2 reads YFSETQ. Trimming took 1 base from V and 4 from J; bases not matched to a gene: 8.

In DNA, the CDR3 is TGCAGCGTTGCCGCGAACACCGGGGAGCTGTTTTTT. Its protein is CSVAANTGELFF. V usage is TRBV29-1 and J usage is TRBJ2-2; D is unclear. Trimming took off 4 bases at V and 0 bases at J, with 3 bases between the two ends. Per germline, CDR1 SQVTM and CDR2 ANQGSEA. The CDR3 contains 12 residues.

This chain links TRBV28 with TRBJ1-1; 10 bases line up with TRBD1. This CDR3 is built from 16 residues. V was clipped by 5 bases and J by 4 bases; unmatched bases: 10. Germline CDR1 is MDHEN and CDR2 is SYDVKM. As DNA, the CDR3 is TGTGCCAGCAGTGCGGTACCGGGACAGGGGAGCACTGAAGCTTTCTTT. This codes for CASSAVPGQGSTEAFF.

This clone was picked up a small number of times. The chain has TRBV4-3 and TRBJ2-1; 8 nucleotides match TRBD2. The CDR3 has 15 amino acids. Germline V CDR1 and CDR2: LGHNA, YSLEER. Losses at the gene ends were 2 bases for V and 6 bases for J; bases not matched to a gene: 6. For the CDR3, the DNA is TGCGCCAGCAGCCAAAGGAAGCGGGAGTCCAATGAGCAGTTCTTC. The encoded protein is CASSQRKRESNEQFF.

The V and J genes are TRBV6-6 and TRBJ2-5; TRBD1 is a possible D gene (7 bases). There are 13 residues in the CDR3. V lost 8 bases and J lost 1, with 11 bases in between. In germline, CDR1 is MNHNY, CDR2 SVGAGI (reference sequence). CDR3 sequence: CASARGAQETQYF. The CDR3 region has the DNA TGTGCCAGCGCCAGGGGGGCCCAAGAGACCCAGTACTTC.

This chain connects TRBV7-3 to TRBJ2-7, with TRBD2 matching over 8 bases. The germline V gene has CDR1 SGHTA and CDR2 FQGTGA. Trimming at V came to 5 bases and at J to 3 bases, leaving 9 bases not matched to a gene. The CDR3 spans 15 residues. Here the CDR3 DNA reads TGTGCCAGCAGCCCACCTAGCGGGCTGTACTACGAGCAGTACTTC. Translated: CASSPPSGLYYEQYF. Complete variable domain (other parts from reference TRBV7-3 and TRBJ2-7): GAGVSQTPSNKVTEKGKYVELRCDPISGHTALYWYRQSLGQGPEFLIYFQGTGAADDSGLPNDRFFAVRPEGSVSTLKIQRTERGDSAVYLCASSPPSGLYYEQYFGPGTRLTVT.

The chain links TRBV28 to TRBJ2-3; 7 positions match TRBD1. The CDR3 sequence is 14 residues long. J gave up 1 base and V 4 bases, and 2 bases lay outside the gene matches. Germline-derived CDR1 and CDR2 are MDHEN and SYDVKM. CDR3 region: CASSSGQGTDTQYF. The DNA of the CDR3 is TGTGCCAGCAGTTCAGGACAGGGCACAGATACGCAGTATTTT. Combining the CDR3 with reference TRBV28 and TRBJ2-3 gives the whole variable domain DVKVTQSSRYLVKRTGEKVFLECVQDMDHENMFWYRQDPGLGLRLIYFSYDVKMKEKGDIPEGYSVSREKKERFSLILESASTNQTSMYLCASSSGQGTDTQYFGPGTRLTVL.

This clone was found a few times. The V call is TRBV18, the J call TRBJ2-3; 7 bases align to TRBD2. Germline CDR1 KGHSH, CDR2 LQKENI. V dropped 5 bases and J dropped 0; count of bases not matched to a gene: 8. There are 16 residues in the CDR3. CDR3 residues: CASSSALAASTDTQYF. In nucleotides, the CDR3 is TGTGCCAGCTCATCTGCCCTAGCGGCTAGCACAGATACGCAGTATTTT.

CDR3: CASSLRAWDTFSYNEQFF. The CDR3 DNA reads as TGTGCCAGCAGTTTAAGGGCTTGGGACACCTTCTCCTACAATGAGCAGTTCTTC. This sequence joins TRBV28 and TRBJ2-1; TRBD1 is a possible D gene (6 bases). Germline CDR1 reads MDHEN; CDR2 reads SYDVKM. The V gene lost 2 bases and the J gene lost 0 bases, with 17 bases spanning the gap. The CDR3 has 18 residues.

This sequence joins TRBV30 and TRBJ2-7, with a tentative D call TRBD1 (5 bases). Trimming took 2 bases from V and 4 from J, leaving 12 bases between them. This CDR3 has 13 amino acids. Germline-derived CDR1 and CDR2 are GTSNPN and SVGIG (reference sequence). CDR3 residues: CAWSTGHRYEQYF. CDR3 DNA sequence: TGTGCCTGGAGTACCGGACATCGGTACGAGCAGTACTTC.

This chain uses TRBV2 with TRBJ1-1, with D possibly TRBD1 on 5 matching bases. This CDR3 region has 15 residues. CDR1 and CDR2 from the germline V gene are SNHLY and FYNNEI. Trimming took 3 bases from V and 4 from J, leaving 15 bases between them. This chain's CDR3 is CASSEQGIRGTEAFF. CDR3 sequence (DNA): TGTGCCAGCAGTGAGCAAGGGATTAGGGGCACTGAAGCTTTCTTT.

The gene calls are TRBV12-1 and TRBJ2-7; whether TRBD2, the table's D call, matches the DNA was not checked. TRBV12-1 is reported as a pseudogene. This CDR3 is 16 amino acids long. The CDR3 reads CASSFGTTLPSYEQYF. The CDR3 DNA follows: TGTGCCAGCAGCTTCGGGACTACCTTACCCTCCTACGAGCAGTACTTC.

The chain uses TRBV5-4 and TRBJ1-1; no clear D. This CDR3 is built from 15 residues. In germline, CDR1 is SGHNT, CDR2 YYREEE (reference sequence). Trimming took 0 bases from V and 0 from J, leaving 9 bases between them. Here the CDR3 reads CASSLESGMNTEAFF. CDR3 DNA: TGTGCCAGCAGCTTGGAATCAGGCATGAACACTGAAGCTTTCTTT.

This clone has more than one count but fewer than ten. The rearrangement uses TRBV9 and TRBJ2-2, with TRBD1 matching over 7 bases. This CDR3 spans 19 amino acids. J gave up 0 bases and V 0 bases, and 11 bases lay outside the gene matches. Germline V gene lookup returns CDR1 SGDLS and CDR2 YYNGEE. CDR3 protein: CASSVGVQVDRANTGELFF. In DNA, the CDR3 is TGTGCCAGCAGCGTAGGGGTACAGGTAGACAGGGCGAACACCGGGGAGCTGTTTTTT.